This TCR beta chain derives from a study of cytomegalovirus exposure and HLA in healthy donors. The overall study: From HLA-typed donors, an early data release held about 85 million unique TCRs. Notes on the study in general: Later analysis suggested most CMV-associated TCR beta chains were HLA-restricted. A few CMV-associated chains proved CMV antigen-specific in vitro. In a later analysis, TCR beta V- and J-gene trimming was associated with a missense DCLRE1C variant.

Worth noting for this clone: Antigen unknown.

A multiplex PCR was run with 60 Vbeta primers and 13 Jbeta primers. Only in-frame clones appear in the TCRdb table, and some are missing; sequencing was by immunoSEQ multiplex PCR. This sample has some 170,000 clones, with 70% to 90% found just once. The CDR3 runs to 14 residues. CDR1 and CDR2 from the germline V gene are SGHTA and FQGTGA. The V end was cut by 5 bases, the J end by 3 bases, with 12 bases between. The clonotype originates from a woman aged 25 to 39 in good health and CMV-seronegative. The sample was PBMCs. The gene calls are TRBV7-3 and TRBJ2-3, with D possibly matching TRBD2 (7 bases). The CDR3 region is CASSRGGMTDTQYF. The DNA of the CDR3 is TGTGCCAGCAGCAGGGGGGGGATGACAGATACGCAGTATTTT.